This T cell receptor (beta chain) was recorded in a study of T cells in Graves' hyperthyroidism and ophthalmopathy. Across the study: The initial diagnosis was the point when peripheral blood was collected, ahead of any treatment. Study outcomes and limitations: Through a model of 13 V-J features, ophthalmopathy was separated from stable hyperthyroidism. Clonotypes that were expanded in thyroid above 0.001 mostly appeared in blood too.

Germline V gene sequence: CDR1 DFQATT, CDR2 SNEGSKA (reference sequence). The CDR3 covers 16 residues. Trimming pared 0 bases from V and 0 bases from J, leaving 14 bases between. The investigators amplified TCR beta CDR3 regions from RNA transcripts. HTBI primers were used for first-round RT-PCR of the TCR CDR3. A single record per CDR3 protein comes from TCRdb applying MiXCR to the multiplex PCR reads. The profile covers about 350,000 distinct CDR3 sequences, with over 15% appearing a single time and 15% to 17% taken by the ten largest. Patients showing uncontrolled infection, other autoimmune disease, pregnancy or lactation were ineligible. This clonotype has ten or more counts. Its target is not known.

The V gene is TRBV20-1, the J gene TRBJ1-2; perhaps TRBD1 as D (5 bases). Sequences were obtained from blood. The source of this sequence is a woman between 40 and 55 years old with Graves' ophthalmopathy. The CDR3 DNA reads TGCAGTGCTAGAGATCAGGCAGGGAGAGCTAACTATGGCTACACCTTC. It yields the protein CSARDQAGRANYGYTF.